This record concerns one TCR beta chain sequence. Its antigen target is currently unknown. Within one base of it there is no much larger clone, and no base qualities were kept. Separate from the approximately 670-subject first cohort, the validation cohort of 120 subjects was the group to which the donors belonged. Preparation of the library involved the immunoSEQ multiplex PCR assay. The authors' pipeline ran thus. A statistical classification framework was developed to diagnose cytomegalovirus status using the catalog of TCR beta chain sequences. The source is immuneACCESS, and TCRdb retained only in-frame sequences with V and J called. Part of the clones is not carried over; for the studies checked, unresolved V genes explain less than half of this, and the remainder is unexplained. Clonal size and the V and J genes are those of that table, whereas D and trimming came from the DNA. The sample table contains about 200,000 clones; only one count was recorded for approximately 87% of them. In total, the top ten clones hold roughly 5.5% of the sample.

The data are from a study of cytomegalovirus exposure and HLA in healthy donors (dated by TCRdb to 2016 to 2017). About the study as a whole: The 500 to 700 repertoires of the first cohort and the 120 validation repertoires were produced on the same platform, according to a later analysis. The aim of the study was to test whether cataloging public T cell receptors could identify signatures of past pathogen exposure. To predict cytomegalovirus infection status, the study combined high-throughput TCR immunosequencing, statistical association of individual TCRs with disease status, and machine learning. Besides the first cohort of more than 650 subjects, a separate validation cohort made up of 120 different subjects was used.

Via the germline V gene, CDR1 is MNHEY and CDR2 SVGAGI. From the cysteine up to the phenylalanine, the CDR3 has a length of 15 residues. Only the CDR3 region is kept as DNA, spanning 45 bases read in frame from base 1. The V and J ends are trimmed by 7 bases and 0 bases, leaving 15 bases between them. Overall results and qualifications from the work: The study gave a list of 150 to 200 TCR beta chains associated with cytomegalovirus. According to the authors, the approach could potentially be generalized to other disease states and immunological phenotypes. Of the cluster scores, roughly 95% were above 0 in a later analysis, which found that TCRs clustered in the first cohort also tended to co-occur in the 120 or so validation repertoires. Across donors, most TCR sequences were observed very rarely, whereas some public TCRs were present in many individuals. In vitro tests confirmed that a few of the cytomegalovirus-associated TCR beta chains recognize cytomegalovirus antigens. A later analysis lacked HLA typing for the validation cohort, so it scored co-occurrence in that cohort across all 130 or so repertoires. Cytomegalovirus status was reported to be diagnosed by the classifier with high specificity and sensitivity in both the original and validation cohorts.

Sequenced material: PBMCs. The receptor was isolated from a woman aged 18 to 35 in good health and CMV-seronegative. The V and J genes are TRBV6-5 and TRBJ2-5, with no confident D gene call. The CDR3 amino acid sequence is: CASKRRQTYQETQYF. The DNA is as follows: TGTGCCAGCAAGAGGAGACAAACGTACCAAGAGACCCAGTACTTC.